These 22 T cell receptor beta chains share one sample of origin, sequenced in a study of OX40 agonist ivuxolimab in advanced cancers. Only in-frame clones appear in the TCRdb table, and some are missing; sequencing was by immunoSEQ multiplex PCR. This table holds fewer than 75,000 clones, about 85% found once. Here the sequenced sample was CD4+ or CD8+ T cells sorted from blood, taken in a trial of the OX40 agonist ivuxolimab. The origin of the receptors is an adult with an advanced solid tumor such as melanoma, head and neck, liver or kidney cancer.

This chain joins TRBV29-1 and TRBJ2-2; D gene unclear. V lost 3 bases and J lost 2, with 7 bases in between. The CDR3 is 13 residues long. Germline CDR1 and CDR2: SQVTM and ANQGSEA. The CDR3 here is CSVEGFNTGELFF. In DNA form, the CDR3 reads TGCAGCGTTGAGGGTTTTAACACCGGGGAGCTGTTTTTT.

The chain couples TRBV30 to TRBJ2-5; D gene ambiguous. This CDR3 is built from 12 residues. V was shortened by 6 bases and J by 6 bases, with 14 bases between the two germline ends. The germline gives CDR1 GTSNPN, CDR2 SVGIG (reference sequence). The chain's CDR3 is CACSTSTKTQYF. The CDR3, as DNA: TGTGCCTGCAGCACCAGCACGAAGACCCAGTACTTC.

The CDR3 DNA reads as TGCGCCAGCAGCTTGGGTCCCAGCAGAGAGACCCAGTACTTC. Translation: CASSLGPSRETQYF. The chain combines TRBV5-1 with TRBJ2-5; D call uncertain. The CDR3 is 14 amino acids. The V gene's germline CDR1 is SGHRS and CDR2 YFSETQ. Trimming took 0 bases from V and 4 from J, leaving 10 bases between them.

The chain recombines TRBV7-9 with TRBJ1-1; D gene uncertain. Between the trimmed V and J ends, which lost 8 bases and 0 bases, there was a span of 10 bases. The germline V gene encodes CDR1 SEHNR and CDR2 FQNEAQ (reference sequence). The CDR3 totals 13 residues. The CDR3 is CASGGALNTEAFF. CDR3 DNA sequence: TGTGCCAGCGGAGGTGCCTTGAACACTGAAGCTTTCTTT.

The chain recombines TRBV28 with TRBJ2-6; D not certain. This CDR3 is 16 amino acids long. Germline CDR1 and CDR2: MDHEN and SYDVKM. V was pared by 6 bases and J by 1 base, with 13 bases between. CDR3 amino acids: CASSRTGRSGANVLTF. DNA of the CDR3: TGTGCCAGCAGCCGGACGGGCAGATCTGGGGCCAACGTCCTGACTTTC.

The rearrangement uses TRBV4-1 and TRBJ2-7; D uncertain. Germline CDR1 and CDR2: MGHRA and YSYEKL. The CDR3 has 15 amino acids. The V end was cut by 0 bases, the J end by 2 bases, with 11 bases between. CDR3 region: CASSQDPSPTYEQYF. In DNA, the CDR3 is TGCGCCAGCAGCCAAGATCCCAGTCCGACCTACGAGCAGTACTTC.

This clone is a singleton in its sample. This chain links TRBV5-6 with TRBJ2-5, with a weak D call TRBD1 (7 bases). The V and J ends lost 5 bases and 4 bases respectively, with 21 bases between them. Per the germline V gene, CDR1 is SGHDT and CDR2 is YYEEEE. The CDR3 runs 16 residues. The CDR3 nucleotides read TGTGCCAGCAGTTTCAGGGGGGCGCTGAGTCGAGAGACCCAGTACTTC. Protein: CASSFRGALSRETQYF.

The V call is TRBV7-9, the J call TRBJ2-6; D uncertain. Germline V gene sequence: CDR1 SEHNR, CDR2 FQNEAQ (reference sequence). V was clipped by 4 bases and J by 0 bases, with 13 bases between them. The CDR3 is 17 residues long. The CDR3 sequence: CASSYRGSFSGANVLTF. The CDR3 nucleotides read TGTGCCAGCAGCTACCGAGGATCGTTCTCTGGGGCCAACGTCCTGACTTTC.

This clone was detected only a few times. Written as DNA, the CDR3 is TGTGCCTGGGGACTAGCGGGGACAGATACGCAGTATTTT. This sequence encodes CAWGLAGTDTQYF. This chain links TRBV30 with TRBJ2-3; 12 bases map to TRBD2. Germline V CDR1 and CDR2: GTSNPN, SVGIG (reference sequence). The CDR3 covers 13 residues. The trim removed 5 bases at V and 3 bases at J, leaving 0 bases unmatched.

In the case of this clone: Other nucleotide sequences in the sample specify the same CDR3. This chain links TRBV27 with TRBJ1-1; 8 bases agree with TRBD1. CDR3 size: 14 residues. With V trimmed by 5 bases and J by 4 bases, 6 bases remained unmatched. Looked up from germline, CDR1 is MNHEY and CDR2 is SMNVEV (reference sequence). The CDR3 sequence is CASSPQGVGTEAFF. DNA for the CDR3: TGTGCCAGCAGTCCACAGGGGGTCGGCACTGAAGCTTTCTTT.

The V call is TRBV29-1, the J call TRBJ1-1; tentatively, D is TRBD1 (5 bases). The V end was cut by 2 bases, the J end by 0 bases, with 10 bases between. Germline-derived CDR1 and CDR2 are SQVTM and ANQGSEA. The CDR3 length is 14 residues. The DNA for the CDR3 is TGCAGCGTTGAACAAACGACAGTGAACACTGAAGCTTTCTTT. The encoded protein is CSVEQTTVNTEAFF.

This clone has just a few counts. This chain links TRBV20-1 with TRBJ2-4; D is uncertain. The V gene's germline CDR1 is DFQATT and CDR2 SNEGSKA (reference sequence). V lost 0 bases, J lost 7 bases, and 1 base lay in between. The CDR3 has 10 amino acids. Written as DNA, the CDR3 is TGCAGTGCTAGAGAGAACATTCAGTACTTC. Encoded protein: CSARENIQYF.

This rearrangement joins TRBV29-1 to TRBJ2-3; D unclear. V was shortened by 5 bases and J by 5 bases, with 17 bases between the two germline ends. The CDR3 contains 14 residues. Per the germline V gene, CDR1 is SQVTM and CDR2 is ANQGSEA. This chain's CDR3 is CSVSAELGKDTQYF. CDR3 in DNA: TGCAGCGTTTCGGCGGAACTGGGCAAAGATACGCAGTATTTT.

The chain has TRBV6-6 and TRBJ1-2, with TRBD1 matching over 7 bases. The CDR3 is 15 residues long. Germline V gene lookup returns CDR1 MNHNY and CDR2 SVGAGI (reference sequence). Losses at the gene ends were 2 bases for V and 4 bases for J; bases not matched to a gene: 7. The CDR3 DNA sequence: TGTGCCAGCAGTTACCAAGGCAGGGGGATCTATGGCTACACCTTC. As protein: CASSYQGRGIYGYTF.

V is TRBV30 and J is TRBJ2-2; D perhaps matches TRBD1 (5 bases). V lost 3 bases and J 6 bases, leaving 8 bases between the germline ends. Germline V gene sequence: CDR1 GTSNPN, CDR2 SVGIG (reference sequence). The CDR3 runs to 12 residues. CDR3 loop: CAWRLGAGELFF. In DNA, the CDR3 is TGTGCCTGGAGATTAGGGGCCGGGGAGCTGTTTTTT.

V gene TRBV9 combines with J gene TRBJ2-5; D gene uncertain. The CDR3 spans 17 residues. Per the germline V gene, CDR1 is SGDLS and CDR2 is YYNGEE. V lost 4 bases and J 5 bases, leaving 24 bases between the germline ends. The CDR3 is CASSSPTDRDLTETQYF. Here the CDR3 DNA reads TGTGCCAGCAGCTCTCCTACCGATAGAGACCTCACGGAGACCCAGTACTTC.

The CDR3 nucleotides are TGTGCCACCCAAGCCCCCATAGGACCCTACGAGCAGTACTTC. The encoded protein is CATQAPIGPYEQYF. The chain recombines TRBV28 with TRBJ2-7; D gene ambiguous. The CDR3 extends over 14 amino acids. The germline V gene encodes CDR1 MDHEN and CDR2 SYDVKM. Trimming left V 10 bases short and J 2 bases short, with 18 bases between. The variable domain in full, completed from reference TRBV28 and TRBJ2-7, reads DVKVTQSSRYLVKRTGEKVFLECVQDMDHENMFWYRQDPGLGLRLIYFSYDVKMKEKGDIPEGYSVSREKKERFSLILESASTNQTSMYLCATQAPIGPYEQYFGPGTRLTVT.

The chain joins TRBV7-9 to TRBJ2-4; D is undetermined. Trimming left V 4 bases short and J 7 bases short, with 20 bases between. This CDR3 contains 16 residues. Looked up from germline, CDR1 is SEHNR and CDR2 is FQNEAQ (reference sequence). CDR3 bases: TGTGCCAGCAGCTGGGAAGTTGCAGGAAAAGGGAACATTCAGTACTTC. Translated: CASSWEVAGKGNIQYF.

This chain connects TRBV9 to TRBJ2-1; no clear D gene. V lost 0 bases to trimming and J lost 7 bases, with 8 bases between them. CDR1 SGDLS and CDR2 YYNGEE come from the germline V gene. The CDR3 totals 13 residues. CDR3 coding DNA: TGTGCCAGCAGCGTAGGTCCGATGAATGAGCAGTTCTTC. Protein: CASSVGPMNEQFF.

The rearrangement uses TRBV5-4 and TRBJ2-5; D gene uncertain. The CDR3 sequence is 13 residues long. The germline CDR1 and CDR2 sequences are SGHNT and YYREEE (reference sequence). Trimming pared 0 bases from V and 5 bases from J, leaving 8 bases between. The CDR3 is CASSLAFPETQYF. The CDR3 nucleotides read TGTGCCAGCAGCTTGGCCTTCCCGGAGACCCAGTACTTC. Filled out from reference TRBV5-4 and TRBJ2-5, the complete variable domain reads ETGVTQSPTHLIKTRGQQVTLRCSSQSGHNTVSWYQQALGQGPQFIFQYYREEENGRGNFPPRFSGLQFPNYSSELNVNALELDDSALYLCASSLAFPETQYFGPGTRLLVL.

The rearrangement joins TRBV28 to TRBJ2-3, with a weak D call TRBD2 (6 bases). V shed 3 bases and J shed 8 bases, with 18 bases lying between them. Germline V gives CDR1 MDHEN, CDR2 SYDVKM. This CDR3 comprises 15 residues. CDR3 residues: CASSFGGTSGSTQYF. In DNA, the CDR3 is TGTGCCAGCAGTTTTGGAGGGACCTCCGGAAGTACGCAGTATTTT.

The rearrangement joins TRBV19 to TRBJ2-1, with 7 bases matching TRBD2. The CDR3 is made up of 16 amino acids. V lost 6 bases and J lost 0; bases outside the gene matches: 8. Per the germline V gene, CDR1 is LNHDA and CDR2 is SQIVND (reference sequence). DNA of the CDR3: TGTGCCAGTAGGACCCGCGCGGGAGTCTCCTACAATGAGCAGTTCTTC. Its protein product is CASRTRAGVSYNEQFF. Combining the CDR3 with reference TRBV19 and TRBJ2-1 gives the whole variable domain DGGITQSPKYLFRKEGQNVTLSCEQNLNHDAMYWYRQDPGQGLRLIYYSQIVNDFQKGDIAEGYSVSREKKESFPLTVTSAQKNPTAFYLCASRTRAGVSYNEQFFGPGTRLTVL.